These 11 T cell receptor beta chains came from one sample sequenced in a study of radiotherapy plus CTLA-4 blockade in lung cancer. Produced via immunoSEQ multiplex PCR; TCRdb's table is partial and in-frame only. The repertoire holds more than 65,000 clones, with roughly 87% as singletons. The source material was peripheral blood, sampled from a patient treated with radiotherapy plus ipilimumab. Receptors originate from a human donor with non-small cell lung cancer who had stable disease on radiotherapy plus ipilimumab.

This clone was seen more than once but under ten times. The rearrangement joins TRBV18 to TRBJ2-1; D call uncertain. The CDR3 consists of 11 residues. Trimming removed 6 bases at V and 8 bases at J, with 8 bases between. Germline V gives CDR1 KGHSH, CDR2 LQKENI. The CDR3 sequence is CASSKQDEQFF. CDR3 nucleotides: TGTGCCAGCTCCAAGCAGGATGAGCAGTTCTTC. The variable domain in full, completed from reference TRBV18 and TRBJ2-1, reads NAGVMQNPRHLVRRRGQEARLRCSPMKGHSHVYWYRQLPEEGLKFMVYLQKENIIDESGMPKERFSAEFPKEGPSILRIQQVVRGDSAAYFCASSKQDEQFFGPGTRLTVL.

The chain employs TRBV25-1 and TRBJ2-1; D perhaps matches TRBD2 (6 bases). V lost 1 base to trimming and J lost 10 bases, with 17 bases between them. This CDR3 is 15 amino acids long. From germline, CDR1 is MGHDK and CDR2 SYGVNS. The CDR3 sequence: CASSELAGPNGEQFF. The CDR3 bases are TGTGCCAGCAGTGAATTGGCGGGGCCAAACGGAGAGCAGTTCTTC.

V and J are TRBV7-3 and TRBJ1-4; 10 bases line up with TRBD1. With V trimmed by 0 bases and J by 8 bases, 0 bases remained unmatched. This CDR3 contains 14 residues. From germline, CDR1 is SGHTA and CDR2 FQGTGA. This CDR3 is CASSLTGQGEKLFF. CDR3 nucleotide sequence: TGTGCCAGCAGCTTAACGGGACAGGGGGAAAAACTGTTTTTT.

In regard to this clone: A read error may account for a junction end that differs from germline. This sequence joins TRBV7-9 and TRBJ1-2; D is uncertain. The CDR3 covers 15 residues. Germline CDR1 SEHNR, CDR2 FQNEAQ (reference sequence). The CDR3 loop is CVSSQTHGPNYGYTF. The DNA of the CDR3 is TGTGTCAGCAGCCAGACGCACGGCCCTAACTATGGCTACACCTTC.

This clone appeared a single time. The V gene is TRBV28, the J gene TRBJ2-3; D remains unclear. Germline lookup yields CDR1 MDHEN and CDR2 SYDVKM. This CDR3 contains 17 residues. V shed 5 bases and J shed 1 base, with 19 bases lying between them. CDR3 loop: CASSPAAPIKGTDTQYF. The DNA of the CDR3 is TGTGCCAGCAGTCCCGCCGCCCCAATTAAAGGCACAGATACGCAGTATTTT.

V usage is TRBV7-3 and J usage is TRBJ2-2; a weak D match, TRBD1 (6 bases). Between the trimmed V and J ends, which lost 7 bases and 1 base, there was a span of 10 bases. This CDR3 comprises 14 residues. Germline V gene data show CDR1 as SGHTA and CDR2 as FQGTGA. The CDR3 nucleotides are TGTGCCAGCACCCAGGGGAGGAACACCGGGGAGCTGTTTTTT. Its translation: CASTQGRNTGELFF.

The DNA for the CDR3 is TGCGCCAGCAGCCTCGATCCCGAGGACACATCCCATGGCTACACCTTC. Translating gives CASSLDPEDTSHGYTF. The chain employs TRBV5-1 and TRBJ1-2; a weak D match, TRBD1 (5 bases). The V end lost 4 bases, the J end lost 6 bases, and 22 bases lay between the germline ends. The germline CDR1 and CDR2 sequences are SGHRS and YFSETQ. CDR3 length equals 16 residues.

The rearrangement joins TRBV5-1 to TRBJ2-4; TRBD1 matches 7 bases. Germline-derived CDR1 and CDR2 are SGHRS and YFSETQ. There are 19 residues in the CDR3. V was clipped by 0 bases and J by 1 base; unmatched bases: 13. The CDR3, as DNA: TGCGCCAGCAGCTTGGGGACAGGATCGCTCGCGCTCGCCAAAAACATTCAGTACTTC. Amino acids: CASSLGTGSLALAKNIQYF. The full variable domain, its missing parts supplied by reference TRBV5-1 and TRBJ2-4, is KAGVTQTPRYLIKTRGQQVTLSCSPISGHRSVSWYQQTPGQGLQFLFEYFSETQRNKGNFPGRFSGRQFSNSRSEMNVSTLELGDSALYLCASSLGTGSLALAKNIQYFGAGTRLSVL.

This clone was seen once. V usage is TRBV30 and J usage is TRBJ2-2; 9 positions match TRBD1. Unmatched junction bases numbered 5, after V lost 1 base and J lost 2 bases. The CDR3 has 16 residues. In germline, CDR1 is GTSNPN, CDR2 SVGIG (reference sequence). CDR3 amino acids: CAWSALTGGNTGELFF. The CDR3 nucleotides are TGTGCCTGGAGTGCATTGACAGGGGGAAACACCGGGGAGCTGTTTTTT.

The sample holds a few counts of this clone. The CDR3 bases are TGTGCCAGCAGCTTACAGGGAGTTGGTGAAAAACTGTTTTTT. Its translation: CASSLQGVGEKLFF. The chain carries TRBV5-4 and TRBJ1-4; D might be TRBD1 (6 bases). In germline, CDR1 is SGHNT, CDR2 YYREEE (reference sequence). The CDR3 extends over 14 amino acids. V dropped 2 bases and J dropped 7 bases, with 12 bases sitting between them.

The chain couples TRBV6-5 to TRBJ2-7, with 7 positions matching TRBD1. The CDR3 covers 14 residues. V lost 6 bases and J lost 0; bases outside the gene matches: 5. Germline-derived CDR1 and CDR2 are MNHEY and SVGAGI. CDR3 nucleotide sequence: TGTGCCAGCAGGGGGACAGCAGGCTCCTACGAGCAGTACTTC. Its translation is CASRGTAGSYEQYF.